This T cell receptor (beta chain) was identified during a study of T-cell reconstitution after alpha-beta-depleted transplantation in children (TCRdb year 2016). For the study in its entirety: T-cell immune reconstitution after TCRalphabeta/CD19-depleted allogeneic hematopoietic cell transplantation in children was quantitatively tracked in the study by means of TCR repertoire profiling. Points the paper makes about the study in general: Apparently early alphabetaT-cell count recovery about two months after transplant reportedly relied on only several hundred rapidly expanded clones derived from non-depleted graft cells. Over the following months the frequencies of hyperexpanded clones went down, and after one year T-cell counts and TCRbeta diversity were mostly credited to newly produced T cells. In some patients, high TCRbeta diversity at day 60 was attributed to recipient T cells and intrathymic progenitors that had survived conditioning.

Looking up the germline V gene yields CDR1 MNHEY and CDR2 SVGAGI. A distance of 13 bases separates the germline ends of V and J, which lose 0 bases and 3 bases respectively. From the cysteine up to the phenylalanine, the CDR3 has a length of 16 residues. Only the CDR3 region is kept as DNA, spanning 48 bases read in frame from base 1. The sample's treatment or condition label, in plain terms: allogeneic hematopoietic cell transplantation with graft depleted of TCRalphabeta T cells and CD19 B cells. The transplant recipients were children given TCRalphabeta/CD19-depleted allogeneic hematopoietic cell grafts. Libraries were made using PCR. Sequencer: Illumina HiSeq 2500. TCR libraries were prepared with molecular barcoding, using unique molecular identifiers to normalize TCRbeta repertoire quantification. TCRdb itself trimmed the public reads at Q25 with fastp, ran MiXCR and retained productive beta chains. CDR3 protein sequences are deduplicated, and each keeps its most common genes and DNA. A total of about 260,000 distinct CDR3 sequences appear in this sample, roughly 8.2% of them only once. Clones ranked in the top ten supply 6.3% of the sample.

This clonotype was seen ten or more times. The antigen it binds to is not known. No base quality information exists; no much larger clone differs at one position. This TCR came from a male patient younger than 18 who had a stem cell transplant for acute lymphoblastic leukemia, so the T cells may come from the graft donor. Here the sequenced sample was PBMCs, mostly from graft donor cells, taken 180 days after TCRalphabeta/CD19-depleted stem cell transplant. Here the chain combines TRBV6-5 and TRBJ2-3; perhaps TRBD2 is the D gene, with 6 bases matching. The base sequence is TGTGCCAGCAGTTACTCCGGGGGAGCGAGGACAGATACGCAGTATTTT. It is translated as CASSYSGGARTDTQYF.